This T cell receptor beta chain came from a study of OX40 agonist ivuxolimab in advanced cancers. Background for the entire study: Ivuxolimab, which targeted the costimulatory receptor OX40 (CD134), was an agonistic, fully human IgG2 monoclonal antibody. Intravenous ivuxolimab was administered to patients every 2 weeks at six dose levels: 0.01, 0.1, 0.3, 1.5, 3 and 10 mg/kg. Among the roughly 52 dose-escalation patients, around 20 had hepatocellular carcinoma, 15 melanoma, 9 renal cell carcinoma and 9 head and neck cancer. The dose-escalation cohort was about 86% male with a mean age of roughly 60 years, ranging from roughly 23 to 79. Patients were allowed to have had prior anti-PD-1, anti-PD-L1 or anti-CTLA-4 therapy, and approximately 40% of the dose-escalation patients had previously received checkpoint inhibitors. Partial responses occurred in three dose-escalation patients: two with cutaneous melanoma and one with hepatocellular carcinoma. Peripheral TCRbeta sequencing aimed to test whether ivuxolimab altered TCR sequence diversity and caused clonal T-cell expansion. The paper covers the monotherapy dose-escalation part of the phase I ivuxolimab trial, which included N ≈ 52 patients.

Study-level results and caveats: In the 0.1-3.0 mg/kg groups, partial responders had among the lowest normalized peripheral clonal expansion, particularly in CD8+ T cells. After ivuxolimab, CD8+ T cells had more expanded clones than CD4+ T cells on average. Low levels of normalized T-cell clonal expansion were also seen in some patients who did not respond. Which antigens the clonally expanded peripheral T cells were specific for was not determined. Clonal expansion of both CD4+ and CD8+ blood T cells was observed from baseline to week 6 at doses 0.1 to 3.0 mg/kg.

Patients with a history of autoimmune disease or receiving systemic immunosuppression were excluded from the trial. Peripheral blood for TCR sequencing was collected from all dose cohorts at baseline, on cycle 4 day 1, and on cycle 7 day 1. The samples were taken from a phase I, first-in-human, multicenter, open-label dose-escalation trial of ivuxolimab. The trial enrolled adults with locally advanced or metastatic head and neck squamous cell, hepatocellular, melanoma or renal cell carcinoma. CD4+ and CD8+ T cells were sorted separately from peripheral blood before TCR sequencing. Comment on this clone: The specificity of this receptor is unknown. Base qualities are not provided; no much larger clone lies one nucleotide away.

Genomic DNA was extracted from sorted cells for sequencing of the TCRbeta CDR3 region. The immunoSEQ Assay was used to sequence the TCRbeta CDR3 regions. This is the immuneACCESS table as TCRdb keeps it, with only in-frame sequences that have V and J called. A part of the clones is gone; compared with another copy, unresolved V genes explain less than half, and the rest is unexplained. Across this sample there are some 28,000 clones, with more than 75% seen only once. The ten top clones hold 25% to 30% of the sample. Including cysteine and phenylalanine, the CDR3 has 15 amino acids. Only the CDR3 part of the read is kept: 45 bases, read in frame from the first base. From a lookup of the germline V gene, CDR1 and CDR2 are SGHTA and FQGNSA. From V the trimming removes 6 bases and from J it removes 6 bases, while the gene matches leave 10 bases of the junction unaccounted for.

The source is an adult with an advanced solid tumor such as melanoma, head and neck, liver or kidney cancer. The chain links TRBV7-2 with TRBJ1-5, and TRBD1 aligns with 8 junction nucleotides. The sequences come from CD4+ or CD8+ T cells sorted from blood, collected in a trial of the OX40 agonist ivuxolimab. The CDR3 corresponds to CASRSGGAESQPQHF. The DNA reads as follows: TGTGCCAGCAGGTCAGGGGGCGCAGAAAGTCAGCCCCAGCATTTT. This CDR3, with the reference TRBV7-2 and TRBJ1-5 proteins standing in past its ends, gives the full variable domain GAGVSQSPSNKVTEKGKDVELRCDPISGHTALYWYRQSLGQGLEFLIYFQGNSAPDKSGLPSDRFSAERTGGSVSTLTIQRTQQEDSAVYLCASRSGGAESQPQHFGDGTRLSIL.